This T cell receptor (beta chain) was profiled in a study of cytomegalovirus exposure and HLA in healthy donors. General study results and limits: Many donors shared some public TCRs, even though most TCR sequences were rare. Most TCR beta V segments were productive about 87% or about 30% of the time in an earlier analysis. In vitro testing confirmed a few CMV-associated chains as specific for CMV antigens. Analyzed later, association rates of TCRs varied across HLA loci, with DRB1 most and HLA-C fewest.

V lost 6 bases to trimming and J lost 7 bases; unmatched junction nucleotides: 6. This CDR3 region has 14 residues. Germline V CDR1 and CDR2: LNHDA, SQIVND (reference sequence). PCR was performed using 60 Vbeta and 13 Jbeta primers. Using immunoSEQ multiplex PCR, the repertoire was profiled, and TCRdb retains in-frame clones only, with some absent. This table has 100,000 or so clones, 70% to 85% appearing once. On this clone: The target antigen is unknown.

This TCR derives from a woman aged 18-29 years in good health and CMV-seronegative. This rearrangement joins TRBV19 to TRBJ2-1; TRBD1 aligns across 10 bases. The sequenced sample was PBMCs. CDR3 sequence (DNA): TGTGCCAGTAGCCGGGACAGGGGAAGGAATGAGCAGTTCTTC. As protein: CASSRDRGRNEQFF.